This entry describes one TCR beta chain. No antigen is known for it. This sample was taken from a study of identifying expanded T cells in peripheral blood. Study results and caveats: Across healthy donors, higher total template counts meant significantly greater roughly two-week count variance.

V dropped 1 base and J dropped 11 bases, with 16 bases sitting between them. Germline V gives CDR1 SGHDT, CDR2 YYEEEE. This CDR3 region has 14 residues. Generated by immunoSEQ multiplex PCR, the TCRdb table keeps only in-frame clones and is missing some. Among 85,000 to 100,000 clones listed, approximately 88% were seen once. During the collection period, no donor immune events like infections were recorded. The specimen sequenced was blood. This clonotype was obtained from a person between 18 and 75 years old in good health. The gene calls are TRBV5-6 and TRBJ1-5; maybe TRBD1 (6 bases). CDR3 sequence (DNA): TGTGCCAGCAGCTTGTACAGGGAATTTTCAGCCCAGCATTTT. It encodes CASSLYREFSAQHF.